The entry below describes one T cell receptor beta chain. This entry is derived from a study of blood T cell repertoires in COVID-19. Study in general: Sites in the United States, Italy and Spain provided acute and convalescent COVID-19 samples.

Sequencing used immunoSEQ multiplex PCR; TCRdb keeps in-frame clones, though not all of them. The sample contains roughly 70,000 clones, approximately 90% of which appear only once. V lost 5 bases and J lost 0, with 12 bases in between. Germline V gene data show CDR1 as SGHRS and CDR2 as YFSETQ. The CDR3 contains 15 residues. Sequenced material: peripheral blood. The source is a man aged 50 or older with active COVID-19. The chain links TRBV5-1 to TRBJ2-1; weak D call: TRBD1 (6 bases). CDR3 DNA sequence: TGCGCCAGCAGAGTGAGGGGGAGCTCCTACAATGAGCAGTTCTTC. This gives the protein CASRVRGSSYNEQFF.